This T cell receptor beta chain was identified during a study of post-analysis software for immune sequencing data. Study results and limitations: Elevated frequency relative to controls characterized four or five TRBV segments in patients, TRBV5-6, TRBV5-1 and TRBV20-1 among them.

This clonotype was recorded a few times. The antigen remains undetermined. One end of the junction fails to match germline, which may point to a read error. The CDR3 has 13 amino acids. CDR1 SQVTM and CDR2 ANQGSEA come from the germline V gene. Unique molecular identifiers were present in the TCR beta cDNA libraries. TCRdb re-called the PCR reads through MiXCR, storing one row per CDR3 protein. The table has under 650,000 distinct CDR3 sequences, around 44% seen once. The sequence derives from a girl under 18 with multiple sclerosis. The sequenced material came from blood. The V and J genes are TRBV29-1 and TRBJ2-3; D remains ambiguous. The CDR3 region has the DNA TGCAACGTTGTCGCGGAGAGCACAGATACGCAGTATTTT. The encoded protein is CNVVAESTDTQYF.